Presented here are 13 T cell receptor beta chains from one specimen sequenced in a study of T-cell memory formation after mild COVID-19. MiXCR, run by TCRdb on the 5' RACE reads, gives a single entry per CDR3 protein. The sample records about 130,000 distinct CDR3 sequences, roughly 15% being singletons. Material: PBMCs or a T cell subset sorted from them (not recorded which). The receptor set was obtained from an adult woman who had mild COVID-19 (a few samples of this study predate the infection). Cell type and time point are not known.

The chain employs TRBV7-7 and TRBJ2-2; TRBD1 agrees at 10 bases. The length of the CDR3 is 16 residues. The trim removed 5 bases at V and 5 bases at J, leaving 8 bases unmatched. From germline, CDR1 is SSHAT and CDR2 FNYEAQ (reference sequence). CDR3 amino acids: CASSPRPGQGTGELFF. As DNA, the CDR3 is TGTGCCAGCAGCCCACGGCCGGGACAGGGGACCGGGGAGCTGTTTTTT.

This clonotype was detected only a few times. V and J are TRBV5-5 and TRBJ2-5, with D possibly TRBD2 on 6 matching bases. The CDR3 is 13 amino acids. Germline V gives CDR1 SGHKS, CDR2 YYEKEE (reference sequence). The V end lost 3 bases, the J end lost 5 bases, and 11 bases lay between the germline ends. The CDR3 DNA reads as TGTGCCAGCAGCTCGACTAGTCGGGAGACCCAGTACTTC. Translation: CASSSTSRETQYF.

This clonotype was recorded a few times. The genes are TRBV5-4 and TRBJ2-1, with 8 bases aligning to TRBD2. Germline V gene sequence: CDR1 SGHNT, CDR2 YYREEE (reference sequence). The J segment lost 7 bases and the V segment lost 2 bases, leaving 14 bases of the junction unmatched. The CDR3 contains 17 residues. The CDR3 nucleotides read TGTGCCAGCAGCTTCCCCCTCGGGAGGGCCCCCGGGAATGAGCAGTTCTTC. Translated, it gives CASSFPLGRAPGNEQFF.

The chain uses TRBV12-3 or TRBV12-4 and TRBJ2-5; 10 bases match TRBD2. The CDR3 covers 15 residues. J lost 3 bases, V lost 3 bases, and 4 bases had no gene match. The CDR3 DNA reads TGTGCCAGCAGTTTCAGCGGGGGGGCCAAAGAGACCCAGTACTTC. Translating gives CASSFSGGAKETQYF.

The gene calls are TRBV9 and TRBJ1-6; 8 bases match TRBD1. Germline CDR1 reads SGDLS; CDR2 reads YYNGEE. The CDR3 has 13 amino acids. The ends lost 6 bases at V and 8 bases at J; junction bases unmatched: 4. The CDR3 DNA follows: TGTGCCAGCACCCAGGGGGCACATTCACCCCTCCACTTT. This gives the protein CASTQGAHSPLHF.

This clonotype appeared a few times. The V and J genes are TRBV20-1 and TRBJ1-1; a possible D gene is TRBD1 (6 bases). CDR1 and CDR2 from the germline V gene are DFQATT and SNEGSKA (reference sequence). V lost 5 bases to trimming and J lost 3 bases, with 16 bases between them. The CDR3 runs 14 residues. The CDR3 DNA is TGCAGTGCTCCGGAAGTCGACAGGTACACTGAAGCTTTCTTT. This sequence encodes CSAPEVDRYTEAFF.

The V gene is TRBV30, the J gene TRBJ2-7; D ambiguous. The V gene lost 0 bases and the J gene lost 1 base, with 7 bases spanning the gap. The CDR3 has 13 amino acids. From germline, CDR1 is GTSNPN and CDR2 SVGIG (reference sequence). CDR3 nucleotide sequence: TGTGCCTGGAGTGTGGGTGCATCCTACGAGCAGTACTTC. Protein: CAWSVGASYEQYF.

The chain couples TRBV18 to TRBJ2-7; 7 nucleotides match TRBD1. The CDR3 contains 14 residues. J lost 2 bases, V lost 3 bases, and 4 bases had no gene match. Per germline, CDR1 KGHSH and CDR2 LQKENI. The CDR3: CASSPGQTAYEQYF. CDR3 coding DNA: TGTGCCAGCTCACCGGGACAGACCGCCTACGAGCAGTACTTC.

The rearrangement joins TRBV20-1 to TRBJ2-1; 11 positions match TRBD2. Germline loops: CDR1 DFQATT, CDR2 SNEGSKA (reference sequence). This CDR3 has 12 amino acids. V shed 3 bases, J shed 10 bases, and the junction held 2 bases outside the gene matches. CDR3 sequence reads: CSARGLAVEQFF. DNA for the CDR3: TGCAGTGCTAGGGGACTAGCGGTCGAGCAGTTCTTC.

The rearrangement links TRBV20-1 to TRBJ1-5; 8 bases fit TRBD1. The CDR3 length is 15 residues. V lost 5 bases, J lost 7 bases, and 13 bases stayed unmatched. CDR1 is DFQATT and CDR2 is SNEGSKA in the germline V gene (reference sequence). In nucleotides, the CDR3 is TGCAGTGCTGTCCAGGGGGCCCCAATTAGGCAGCCCCAGCATTTT. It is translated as CSAVQGAPIRQPQHF.

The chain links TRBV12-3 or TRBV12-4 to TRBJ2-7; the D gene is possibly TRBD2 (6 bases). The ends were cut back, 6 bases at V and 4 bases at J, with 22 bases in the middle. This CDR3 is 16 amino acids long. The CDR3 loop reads CASSAIGTPLVYEQYF. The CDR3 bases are TGTGCCAGCAGCGCTATCGGGACTCCTCTGGTTTACGAGCAGTACTTC.

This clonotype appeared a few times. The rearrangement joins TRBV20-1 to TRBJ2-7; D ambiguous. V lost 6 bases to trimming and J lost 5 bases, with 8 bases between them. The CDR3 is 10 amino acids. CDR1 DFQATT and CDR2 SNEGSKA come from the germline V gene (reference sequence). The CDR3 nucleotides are TGCAGTGCGCATTTCCACGAGCAGTACTTC. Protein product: CSAHFHEQYF.

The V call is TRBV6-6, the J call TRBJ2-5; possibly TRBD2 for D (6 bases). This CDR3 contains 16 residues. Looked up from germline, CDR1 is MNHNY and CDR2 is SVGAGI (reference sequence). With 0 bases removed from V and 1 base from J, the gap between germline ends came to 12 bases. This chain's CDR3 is CASSYSQRASQETQYF. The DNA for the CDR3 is TGTGCCAGCAGTTACTCCCAGCGGGCGAGCCAAGAGACCCAGTACTTC.